Listed below are T cell receptor beta chains from one sample, sequenced in a study of PD-1 blockade in mismatch repair-deficient tumors. Only in-frame clones appear in the TCRdb table, and some are missing; sequencing was by immunoSEQ multiplex PCR. The table lists around 68,000 clones, 70% to 80% of them singletons. The sample here was peripheral blood, taken 2 weeks after starting pembrolizumab. The receptors originated from an adult with mismatch repair-deficient cancer. Both conserved end residues are part of each CDR3. D genes are given only for firm matches. Rows give clone size only sometimes, using once, few, many, or a class for an expanded clone.

cdr3_nt: TGTGCCAGCAGCGGGCCCTACAATGAGCAGTTCTTC
cdr3_aa: CASSGPYNEQFF
v_call: TRBV9
clone_size: NA
j_call: TRBJ2-1
d_call: NA

cdr3_nt: TGTGCCAGCTCACCACAACAGGGGGGAATCTACGAGCAGTACTTC
cdr3_aa: CASSPQQGGIYEQYF
v_call: TRBV18
clone_size: NA
j_call: TRBJ2-7
d_call: TRBD1

cdr3_nt: TGTGCCAGCAGCTTGGCGGGCTCCACCTACGAGCAGTACTTC
cdr3_aa: CASSLAGSTYEQYF
v_call: TRBV5-6
clone_size: few
j_call: TRBJ2-7
d_call: NA

cdr3_nt: TGTGCCAGCAGCTTAGAAGGGGTGACTGAAGCTTTCTTT
cdr3_aa: CASSLEGVTEAFF
v_call: TRBV5-5
clone_size: NA
j_call: TRBJ1-1
d_call: NA

cdr3_nt: TGCGCCAGCAGCTTGGTTCAGGGTGAGGCCGGGGAGCTGTTTTTT
cdr3_aa: CASSLVQGEAGELFF
v_call: TRBV5-1
clone_size: NA
j_call: TRBJ2-2
d_call: NA

cdr3_nt: TGTGCCAGCAGTTACTCGCATTGGAGGGAGCAGTACTTC
cdr3_aa: CASSYSHWREQYF
v_call: TRBV6-5
clone_size: once
j_call: TRBJ2-7
d_call: NA

cdr3_nt: TGTGCCTGGAGTAACCTGGGGGACACTGAAGCTTTCTTT
cdr3_aa: CAWSNLGDTEAFF
v_call: TRBV30
clone_size: NA
j_call: TRBJ1-1
d_call: NA

cdr3_nt: TGTGCCAGCAGCGAACTGGCTAACTATGGCTACACCTTC
cdr3_aa: CASSELANYGYTF
v_call: TRBV25-1
clone_size: NA
j_call: TRBJ1-2
d_call: NA

cdr3_nt: TGCGCCAGCAGCCAAGTTCTTGGGGACAATGAGCAGTTCTTC
cdr3_aa: CASSQVLGDNEQFF
v_call: TRBV4-1
clone_size: NA
j_call: TRBJ2-1
d_call: NA

cdr3_nt: TGTGCCAGCAGCCCCCCGGGACAGCGACAGTACGAGCAGTACTTC
cdr3_aa: CASSPPGQRQYEQYF
v_call: TRBV5-4
clone_size: NA
j_call: TRBJ2-7
d_call: TRBD1

cdr3_nt: TGTGCCAGCAGTTACTTAGCCGGCTACGAGCAGTACTTC
cdr3_aa: CASSYLAGYEQYF
v_call: TRBV6-5
clone_size: NA
j_call: TRBJ2-7
d_call: NA

cdr3_nt: TGTGCCAGCAGCCAAGATTTAGGAGCGAGGGGGCCTTGGGAGCAGTTCTTC
cdr3_aa: CASSQDLGARGPWEQFF
v_call: TRBV4-2
clone_size: NA
j_call: TRBJ2-1
d_call: TRBD1

cdr3_nt: TGTGCCAGCAGTTATTCCGGGCAGGGGTATGAGCAGTTCTTC
cdr3_aa: CASSYSGQGYEQFF
v_call: TRBV6-5
clone_size: NA
j_call: TRBJ2-1
d_call: NA

cdr3_nt: TGCAGCGTCCAGGCGGAACCGAACACTGAAGCTTTCTTT
cdr3_aa: CSVQAEPNTEAFF
v_call: TRBV29-1
clone_size: NA
j_call: TRBJ1-1
d_call: NA

cdr3_nt: TGTGCCAGCAGCGTAGGCGGGAGGGGCACAGATACGCAGTATTTT
cdr3_aa: CASSVGGRGTDTQYF
v_call: TRBV9
clone_size: NA
j_call: TRBJ2-3
d_call: TRBD2

cdr3_nt: TGCGCCAGCAGTCCCGGGACAGGGAACACTGAAGCTTTCTTT
cdr3_aa: CASSPGTGNTEAFF
v_call: TRBV5-1
clone_size: few
j_call: TRBJ1-1
d_call: TRBD1

cdr3_nt: TGTGCCAGTAGTATGTTCAGGGAAGGTGAAGCTTTCTTT
cdr3_aa: CASSMFREGEAFF
v_call: TRBV19
clone_size: NA
j_call: TRBJ1-1
d_call: NA

cdr3_nt: TGTGCCAGCAGCTTCGGGACGGCCGGAGAGACCCAGTACTTC
cdr3_aa: CASSFGTAGETQYF
v_call: TRBV7-3
clone_size: NA
j_call: TRBJ2-5
d_call: NA

cdr3_nt: TGTGCCAGCAGTGAAGACCATCTACAGACAGAGCAGTTCTTC
cdr3_aa: CASSEDHLQTEQFF
v_call: TRBV6-1
clone_size: NA
j_call: TRBJ2-1
d_call: NA

cdr3_nt: TGTGCCAGCAGCGGAGGACTAGCGGGGGGCTACAATGAGCAGTTCTTC
cdr3_aa: CASSGGLAGGYNEQFF
v_call: TRBV7-9
clone_size: NA
j_call: TRBJ2-1
d_call: TRBD2

cdr3_nt: TGTGCCAGCAGCCAAGAGCCCAGGGTTTCAGAGACCCAGTACTTC
cdr3_aa: CASSQEPRVSETQYF
v_call: TRBV4-2
clone_size: NA
j_call: TRBJ2-5
d_call: NA

cdr3_nt: TGTGCCAGCAGTTACGAGGGAGGGGAGGTAGAGACCCAGTACTTC
cdr3_aa: CASSYEGGEVETQYF
v_call: TRBV6-5
clone_size: NA
j_call: TRBJ2-5
d_call: TRBD2

cdr3_nt: TGCGCCAGCAGCCCGACGTTCAGGAGCGTCTACGAGCAGTACTTC
cdr3_aa: CASSPTFRSVYEQYF
v_call: TRBV4-1
clone_size: NA
j_call: TRBJ2-7
d_call: NA

cdr3_nt: TGTGCCAGCTCACCCCCTAGCTTCGGGGGCGGCAATCAGCCCCAGCATTTT
cdr3_aa: CASSPPSFGGGNQPQHF
v_call: TRBV18
clone_size: NA
j_call: TRBJ1-5
d_call: NA

cdr3_nt: TGCGCCAGCAGCTTGGACTGGCTGAATGAGCAGTTCTTC
cdr3_aa: CASSLDWLNEQFF
v_call: TRBV5-1
clone_size: NA
j_call: TRBJ2-1
d_call: NA

cdr3_nt: TGTGCCAGCTCACCAGGACAGGGGGATCAGCCCCAGCATTTT
cdr3_aa: CASSPGQGDQPQHF
v_call: TRBV18
clone_size: NA
j_call: TRBJ1-5
d_call: TRBD1

cdr3_nt: TGTGCCAGTAGTTTTCGCGGAAAGGCTGCAACTAATGAAAAACTGTTTTTT
cdr3_aa: CASSFRGKAATNEKLFF
v_call: TRBV19
clone_size: NA
j_call: TRBJ1-4
d_call: NA

cdr3_nt: TGTGCCAGCAGCCCGTGGTCCCAACCCCACAATGAGCAGTTCTTC
cdr3_aa: CASSPWSQPHNEQFF
v_call: TRBV5-5
clone_size: NA
j_call: TRBJ2-1
d_call: NA

cdr3_nt: TGTGCCAGCAGCCAAGAATTACGGGATACGCAGTATTTT
cdr3_aa: CASSQELRDTQYF
v_call: TRBV14
clone_size: NA
j_call: TRBJ2-3
d_call: NA

cdr3_nt: TGTGCCAGTAGTAGGTTCGAAAAACTGTTTTTT
cdr3_aa: CASSRFEKLFF
v_call: TRBV19
clone_size: NA
j_call: TRBJ1-4
d_call: NA

cdr3_nt: TGTGCCAGCAGCCCGAATAGCGGGAGAGGCTACAATGAGCAGTTCTTC
cdr3_aa: CASSPNSGRGYNEQFF
v_call: TRBV7-2
clone_size: NA
j_call: TRBJ2-1
d_call: TRBD2

cdr3_nt: TGTGCCAGCAGCCCCCCGGGGTCAGGCTACAATGAGCAGTTCTTC
cdr3_aa: CASSPPGSGYNEQFF
v_call: TRBV6-5
clone_size: NA
j_call: TRBJ2-1
d_call: NA

cdr3_nt: TGTGCCAGCAGCTTAGGTAGGGGGGGCACTGAAGCTTTCTTT
cdr3_aa: CASSLGRGGTEAFF
v_call: TRBV7-8
clone_size: NA
j_call: TRBJ1-1
d_call: NA

cdr3_nt: TGTGCCAGCAGCTTCTGGGACAGGGGGAATGAGCAGTACTTC
cdr3_aa: CASSFWDRGNEQYF
v_call: TRBV13
clone_size: NA
j_call: TRBJ2-7
d_call: TRBD1

cdr3_nt: TGTGCCAGCAGCTTACAGGCGGGGGCCCTCGGCCACGAGCAGTACTTC
cdr3_aa: CASSLQAGALGHEQYF
v_call: TRBV7-2
clone_size: NA
j_call: TRBJ2-7
d_call: NA

cdr3_nt: TGTGCCAGCAGTGCAGGGTCCACTGAAGCTTTCTTT
cdr3_aa: CASSAGSTEAFF
v_call: TRBV6-6
clone_size: NA
j_call: TRBJ1-1
d_call: NA

cdr3_nt: TGCGCCAGCAGCTCGGAAGTTGGGGGCCAAGAGACCCAGTACTTC
cdr3_aa: CASSSEVGGQETQYF
v_call: TRBV5-1
clone_size: once
j_call: TRBJ2-5
d_call: NA

cdr3_nt: TGCGCCAGCAGTGCCCCAGAGTCACAAGAGACCCAGTACTTC
cdr3_aa: CASSAPESQETQYF
v_call: TRBV10-1
clone_size: NA
j_call: TRBJ2-5
d_call: NA

cdr3_nt: TGTGCCAGCAGCCCGGCGGGTTACGGCGGAAACACCATATATTTT
cdr3_aa: CASSPAGYGGNTIYF
v_call: TRBV11-3
clone_size: NA
j_call: TRBJ1-3
d_call: NA

cdr3_nt: TGTGCCACCGACAGGGACTTCTCTGGAAACACCATATATTTT
cdr3_aa: CATDRDFSGNTIYF
v_call: TRBV15
clone_size: NA
j_call: TRBJ1-3
d_call: TRBD1

cdr3_nt: TGTGCCAGCAGCTCACGCGGGGGGACGGGGGAGCAGTACTTC
cdr3_aa: CASSSRGGTGEQYF
v_call: TRBV12-1
clone_size: NA
j_call: TRBJ2-7
d_call: NA